These 25 T cell receptor beta chains were all obtained from the same sample, sequenced in a study of PD-L1 blockade in urothelial cancer. The assay was immunoSEQ multiplex PCR, and TCRdb's table has in-frame clones only and misses some. The table includes tens of thousands of clones, 80% to 85% detected once. The time point was: pretreatment peripheral blood. Material: PBMCs, obtained around atezolizumab (anti-PD-L1) treatment. These receptors all come from a man between 60 and 70 years old with urothelial cancer.

Written as DNA, the CDR3 is TGTGCCAGCAGCGTAAGGCAGGGGTACGGTGGGGGTGAGCAGTTCTTC. This encodes CASSVRQGYGGGEQFF. The rearrangement links TRBV9 to TRBJ2-1; tentatively, D is TRBD1 (6 bases). Trimming stripped 1 base from V and 9 bases from J, with 20 bases between. The V gene's germline CDR1 is SGDLS and CDR2 YYNGEE. CDR3 length: 16 amino acids.

This sequence joins TRBV19 and TRBJ1-4; 7 bases are shared with TRBD1. The V and J ends lost 0 bases and 7 bases, in that order; junction bases with no gene match: 8. In germline, CDR1 is LNHDA, CDR2 SQIVND (reference sequence). This CDR3 comprises 16 residues. For the CDR3, the DNA is TGTGCCAGTAGTATAGAGTCGACAGGGTTCGGTGAAAAACTGTTTTTT. Protein sequence: CASSIESTGFGEKLFF.

The V gene is TRBV11-3, the J gene TRBJ2-3; 9 bases line up with TRBD1. Germline assignment: CDR1 SGHNT and CDR2 YENEEA. V lost 5 bases and J lost 1; bases outside the gene matches: 7. The CDR3 sequence is 16 residues long. This CDR3 reads CASSLGQGGGTDTQYF. Written as DNA, the CDR3 is TGTGCCAGCAGCCTGGGACAGGGAGGGGGCACAGATACGCAGTATTTT. Complete variable domain (other parts from reference TRBV11-3 and TRBJ2-3): EAGVVQSPRYKIIEKKQPVAFWCNPISGHNTLYWYLQNLGQGPELLIRYENEEAVDDSQLPKDRFSAERLKGVDSTLKIQPAELGDSAVYLCASSLGQGGGTDTQYFGPGTRLTVL.

The gene calls are TRBV27 and TRBJ2-7; 9 bases align to TRBD1. The CDR3 loop spans 15 amino acids. Looked up from germline, CDR1 is MNHEY and CDR2 is SMNVEV (reference sequence). V was pared by 4 bases and J by 5 bases, with 9 bases of the junction left unmatched. The DNA of the CDR3 is TGTGCCAGCAGTTCCGATGATACAGGGGGCGACGAGCAGTACTTC. Encoded protein: CASSSDDTGGDEQYF.

This clone has only one observation. The J gene is TRBJ2-1, the V gene TRBV11-2; D uncertain. CDR1 is SGHAT, CDR2 FQNNGV, per germline. The CDR3 runs 11 residues. The V and J ends lost 5 bases and 7 bases respectively, with 6 bases between them. CDR3 loop: CASSELNEQFF. The DNA of the CDR3 is TGTGCCAGCAGCGAGTTAAATGAGCAGTTCTTC.

The chain employs TRBV5-4 and TRBJ2-2, with a possible D match to TRBD1 (5 bases). The V end was cut by 10 bases, the J end by 2 bases, with 15 bases between. CDR1 and CDR2 from the germline V gene are SGHNT and YYREEE (reference sequence). This CDR3 comprises 14 residues. The CDR3, as DNA: TGTGCCCAAGGTCAGCAGGGAAACACCGGGGAGCTGTTTTTT. This encodes CAQGQQGNTGELFF. Filled out from reference TRBV5-4 and TRBJ2-2, the complete variable domain reads ETGVTQSPTHLIKTRGQQVTLRCSSQSGHNTVSWYQQALGQGPQFIFQYYREEENGRGNFPPRFSGLQFPNYSSELNVNALELDDSALYLCAQGQQGNTGELFFGEGSRLTVL.

This clone came up a few times. The J gene is TRBJ1-1, the V gene TRBV29-1; no clear D. The CDR3 is 11 amino acids. Trimming shortened V by 5 bases and J by 5 bases, and 9 bases separated the two germline ends. The germline V gene encodes CDR1 SQVTM and CDR2 ANQGSEA. The CDR3 DNA reads as TGCAGCGTTTACCGGGGAACTGAAGCTTTCTTT. This sequence encodes CSVYRGTEAFF.

The chain is built from TRBV5-1 and TRBJ2-3; TRBD2 matches 14 bases. With V trimmed by 0 bases and J by 5 bases, 5 bases remained unmatched. The CDR3 sequence is 17 residues long. Per the germline V gene, CDR1 is SGHRS and CDR2 is YFSETQ. In DNA, the CDR3 is TGCGCCAGCAGCTTGGGGACTAGCGGGAGGTTTAAAGATACGCAGTATTTT. Its protein is CASSLGTSGRFKDTQYF.

The V call is TRBV18, the J call TRBJ1-4; maybe TRBD1 (5 bases). V was pared by 5 bases and J by 0 bases, with 13 bases between. The CDR3 contains 16 residues. Germline assignment: CDR1 KGHSH and CDR2 LQKENI. CDR3 coding DNA: TGTGCCAGCTCAACTAATCGACAGTCAACTAATGAAAAACTGTTTTTT. Translation gives CASSTNRQSTNEKLFF.

The sample holds one count of this clone. The V gene is TRBV5-1, the J gene TRBJ2-6, with D perhaps TRBD1 (6 bases). Germline V gene data show CDR1 as SGHRS and CDR2 as YFSETQ. Trimming removed 3 bases at V and 0 bases at J, with 10 bases between. This CDR3 is 16 amino acids long. CDR3 bases: TGCGCCAGCAGCTCGCGGACAGACTCTGGGGCCAACGTCCTGACTTTC. This gives the protein CASSSRTDSGANVLTF.

The chain has TRBV18 and TRBJ2-6; TRBD1 matches 7 bases. CDR1 is KGHSH and CDR2 is LQKENI in the germline V gene. V shed 6 bases, J shed 3 bases, and the junction held 8 bases outside the gene matches. This CDR3 spans 16 amino acids. CDR3 coding DNA: TGTGCCAGCTCTCGAGACAGGGCTATTGGGGCCAACGTCCTGACTTTC. Its translation: CASSRDRAIGANVLTF.

The chain recombines TRBV11-2 with TRBJ1-1, with TRBD1 identical over 8 bases. This CDR3 is built from 15 residues. CDR1 and CDR2 from the germline V gene are SGHAT and FQNNGV. V was pared by 6 bases and J by 3 bases, with 9 bases of the junction left unmatched. CDR3 region: CASSASTGAYTEAFF. CDR3 DNA: TGTGCCAGCAGTGCCTCGACAGGGGCGTACACTGAAGCTTTCTTT.

This chain connects TRBV7-2 to TRBJ2-7; D possibly corresponds to TRBD2 (6 bases). Germline CDR1 reads SGHTA; CDR2 reads FQGNSA. This CDR3 contains 13 residues. Trimming stripped 2 bases from V and 8 bases from J, with 13 bases between. For the CDR3, the DNA is TGTGCCAGCAGCTTACCTGGGACTGTCAAGCAGTACTTC. Its translation is CASSLPGTVKQYF.

V is TRBV14 and J is TRBJ2-5; 11 positions match TRBD2. Germline loops: CDR1 SGHDN, CDR2 FVKESK. V lost 3 bases, J lost 5 bases, and 8 bases stayed unmatched. This CDR3 is built from 16 residues. CDR3 sequence (DNA): TGTGCCAGCAGCCATATAGCGGGAGGGCCTTCGGAGACCCAGTACTTC. Protein: CASSHIAGGPSETQYF.

V usage is TRBV19 and J usage is TRBJ2-5; D might be TRBD2 (6 bases). Germline V lookup: CDR1 LNHDA, CDR2 SQIVND (reference sequence). V shed 3 bases and J shed 2 bases, with 7 bases lying between them. The CDR3 is 13 residues long. The CDR3 reads CASSIGGQETQYF. DNA for the CDR3: TGTGCCAGTAGTATCGGAGGGCAAGAGACCCAGTACTTC.

The chain recombines TRBV5-6 with TRBJ2-5; 8 bases are shared with TRBD2. The CDR3 runs to 16 residues. V gave up 0 bases and J gave up 6 bases; unmatched junction bases: 10. CDR1 and CDR2 (germline): SGHDT, YYEEEE. The CDR3 DNA follows: TGTGCCAGCAGCTTGGGGGCAAGCGGGGGACAAAAGACCCAGTACTTC. Residues: CASSLGASGGQKTQYF.

V usage is TRBV9 and J usage is TRBJ2-5, with 9 positions matching TRBD2. V was pared by 0 bases and J by 5 bases, with 8 bases of the junction left unmatched. Germline loops: CDR1 SGDLS, CDR2 YYNGEE. The CDR3 extends over 16 amino acids. The CDR3 DNA sequence: TGTGCCAGCAGCGTAGAAGATAGCGGGAGTCTGGAGACCCAGTACTTC. Encoded protein: CASSVEDSGSLETQYF.

The chain combines TRBV28 with TRBJ2-7; 7 bases match TRBD2. Unmatched junction bases numbered 12, after V lost 8 bases and J lost 8 bases. CDR3 length: 13 amino acids. Germline CDR1 is MDHEN and CDR2 is SYDVKM. This CDR3 is CASGGGAGVKQYF. CDR3 DNA sequence: TGTGCCAGCGGGGGGGGTGCCGGGGTCAAGCAGTACTTC.

V and J are TRBV5-1 and TRBJ2-7; 7 nucleotides match TRBD1. V gave up 1 base and J gave up 4 bases; unmatched junction bases: 5. Looked up from germline, CDR1 is SGHRS and CDR2 is YFSETQ. The CDR3 has 14 residues. CDR3 sequence (DNA): TGCGCCAGCAGCTTGAGGGCAGGGGGTTACGAGCAGTACTTC. Amino acids: CASSLRAGGYEQYF.

The table lists this clone with a count of one. This sequence joins TRBV5-4 and TRBJ1-2; the D gene is possibly TRBD1 (6 bases). Germline V gene sequence: CDR1 SGHNT, CDR2 YYREEE (reference sequence). V lost 4 bases to trimming and J lost 4 bases, with 20 bases between them. CDR3 length equals 16 residues. This CDR3 is CASSIQGSRLGYGYTF. The CDR3 DNA follows: TGTGCCAGCAGCATTCAGGGGTCCCGGCTCGGCTATGGCTACACCTTC. Combining the CDR3 with reference TRBV5-4 and TRBJ1-2 gives the whole variable domain ETGVTQSPTHLIKTRGQQVTLRCSSQSGHNTVSWYQQALGQGPQFIFQYYREEENGRGNFPPRFSGLQFPNYSSELNVNALELDDSALYLCASSIQGSRLGYGYTFGSGTRLTVV.

This rearrangement joins TRBV5-1 to TRBJ1-1; the match to TRBD1 covers 12 bases. The V gene end was trimmed by 4 bases and the J gene end by 3 bases; junction bases not matched to a gene: 10. The CDR3 extends over 17 amino acids. Germline V gene sequence: CDR1 SGHRS, CDR2 YFSETQ. CDR3 region: CASSGGGTGGADTEAFF. In nucleotides, the CDR3 is TGCGCCAGCAGCGGGGGCGGGACAGGGGGCGCCGACACTGAAGCTTTCTTT.

This chain connects TRBV29-1 to TRBJ1-2; TRBD1 matches 7 bases. V lost 6 bases and J lost 0; bases outside the gene matches: 4. This CDR3 has 13 amino acids. CDR1 SQVTM and CDR2 ANQGSEA come from the germline V gene. The DNA for the CDR3 is TGCAGCGTATGGGACAGAGCTAACTATGGCTACACCTTC. This encodes CSVWDRANYGYTF.

The chain combines TRBV7-9 with TRBJ2-3; 7 positions match TRBD2. V shed 5 bases and J 3 bases; nucleotides not matched to a gene: 5. Germline CDR1 and CDR2: SEHNR and FQNEAQ (reference sequence). This CDR3 has 14 amino acids. CDR3 sequence reads: CASSLTSETDTQYF. Written as DNA, the CDR3 is TGTGCCAGCAGCCTCACTAGCGAAACAGATACGCAGTATTTT.

This clone was seen only a few times. V gene TRBV4-3 combines with J gene TRBJ2-2, with D possibly being TRBD2 (6 bases). Looked up from germline, CDR1 is LGHNA and CDR2 is YSLEER. V was cut by 0 bases and J by 5 bases, with 10 bases left in between. This CDR3 spans 15 amino acids. The CDR3, as DNA: TGCGCCAGCAGCCAAGAACTAGCCGGAACCGGGGAGCTGTTTTTT. Its translation is CASSQELAGTGELFF.

This chain connects TRBV5-8 to TRBJ2-3; D is possibly TRBD1 (6 bases). The CDR3 runs to 14 residues. The V end was cut by 4 bases, the J end by 6 bases, with 15 bases between. Germline CDR1 and CDR2: SGHTS and YDEGEE. The CDR3 bases are TGTGCCAGCAGCATAGGTACAGGGCGTGATACGCAGTATTTT. It yields the protein CASSIGTGRDTQYF.